This TCR beta chain is drawn from a study of T cells of healthy individuals. From germline, CDR1 is DFQATT and CDR2 SNEGSKA (reference sequence). Germline trimming cut 2 bases from V and 1 base from J; bases unmatched to any gene: 14. This CDR3 is built from 18 residues. TCRdb ran MiXCR on the 5' RACE reads and lists one entry per CDR3 protein. The sample lists over 40,000 distinct CDR3 sequences, more than 4.5% occurring once. This clonotype appeared many times. This receptor was obtained from a human donor in good health. The J gene is TRBJ2-3, the V gene TRBV20-1, with 8 nucleotides matching TRBD2. The DNA for the CDR3 is TGCAGTGCTAGAAAACCGGGACTAGGTAGACTCGGCACAGATACGCAGTATTTT. Amino acids: CSARKPGLGRLGTDTQYF.